The 22 T cell receptor beta chains in this list originate from one sample, sequenced in a study of PD-L1 blockade in urothelial cancer. TCRdb keeps only in-frame clones here, not all; method: immunoSEQ multiplex PCR. The table shows 130,000 or so clones, with 84% occurring only once. Time point of the sample: pretreatment peripheral blood. The sample was PBMCs, taken around atezolizumab (anti-PD-L1) treatment. These receptors were taken from a man aged 45-65 years with urothelial cancer.

The chain combines TRBV5-1 with TRBJ1-2, with a tentative D call TRBD1 (5 bases). Trimming removed 3 bases from V and 8 bases from J, with 14 bases in between. CDR3 length: 13 amino acids. CDR1 is SGHRS and CDR2 is YFSETQ in the germline V gene. The CDR3 spells CASSWGPGGGYTF. CDR3 nucleotides: TGCGCCAGCAGCTGGGGACCTGGGGGGGGCTACACCTTC.

V gene TRBV5-4 combines with J gene TRBJ2-7, with D possibly matching TRBD2 (7 bases). The CDR3 consists of 16 residues. Trimming pared 2 bases from V and 3 bases from J, leaving 18 bases between. CDR1 is SGHNT, CDR2 YYREEE, per germline (reference sequence). The CDR3 DNA reads as TGTGCCAGCAGCTTTGGGGGGGCCCTACCTAACTACGAGCAGTACTTC. It is translated as CASSFGGALPNYEQYF.

V usage is TRBV5-1 and J usage is TRBJ2-7; 10 bases fit TRBD2. The CDR3 is 15 amino acids. The J segment lost 2 bases and the V segment lost 7 bases, leaving 9 bases of the junction unmatched. Germline CDR1 and CDR2: SGHRS and YFSETQ. The CDR3 DNA reads TGCGCCAGCCATCCAGCGGGAGGGGGCCCCTACGAGCAGTACTTC. Amino acids: CASHPAGGGPYEQYF.

This clone was observed once. The chain couples TRBV5-1 to TRBJ1-1, with 10 bases fitting TRBD1. Germline V gene data show CDR1 as SGHRS and CDR2 as YFSETQ. V shed 1 base, J shed 3 bases, and the junction held 3 bases outside the gene matches. The CDR3 totals 15 residues. The CDR3 sequence is CASSLKGTGDTEAFF. Here the CDR3 DNA reads TGCGCCAGCAGCTTGAAGGGGACAGGGGACACTGAAGCTTTCTTT. The complete variable domain, with remaining parts taken from reference TRBV5-1 and TRBJ1-1, reads KAGVTQTPRYLIKTRGQQVTLSCSPISGHRSVSWYQQTPGQGLQFLFEYFSETQRNKGNFPGRFSGRQFSNSRSEMNVSTLELGDSALYLCASSLKGTGDTEAFFGQGTRLTVV.

This sequence joins TRBV19 and TRBJ1-1; 9 nucleotides match TRBD1. There are 14 residues in the CDR3. The germline V gene encodes CDR1 LNHDA and CDR2 SQIVND (reference sequence). The V gene end was trimmed by 5 bases and the J gene end by 6 bases; junction bases not matched to a gene: 7. Here the CDR3 DNA reads TGTGCCAGTAGTTTCCAGGACAGGGGAGCTGAAGCTTTCTTT. It translates to CASSFQDRGAEAFF. The full variable domain, with the rest looked up from reference TRBV19 and TRBJ1-1, is DGGITQSPKYLFRKEGQNVTLSCEQNLNHDAMYWYRQDPGQGLRLIYYSQIVNDFQKGDIAEGYSVSREKKESFPLTVTSAQKNPTAFYLCASSFQDRGAEAFFGQGTRLTVV.

The V and J genes are TRBV2 and TRBJ2-5; D is perhaps TRBD2 (5 bases). This CDR3 comprises 13 residues. Germline V gene data show CDR1 as SNHLY and CDR2 as FYNNEI. Trimming cost V 2 bases and J 4 bases, with 8 bases left between them. The CDR3 loop is CASSEPSRETQYF. The DNA for the CDR3 is TGTGCCAGCAGTGAACCTAGCCGAGAGACCCAGTACTTC. Full variable domain (remainder filled in from reference TRBV2 and TRBJ2-5): EPEVTQTPSHQVTQMGQEVILRCVPISNHLYFYWYRQILGQKVEFLVSFYNNEISEKSEIFDDQFSVERPDGSNFTLKIRSTKLEDSAMYFCASSEPSRETQYFGPGTRLLVL.

The CDR3 DNA reads TGTGCCACCAGCAGAGTACTAGCGGCCCAAGAGACCCAGTACTTC. As protein: CATSRVLAAQETQYF. The J gene is TRBJ2-5, the V gene TRBV15; 8 bases are a match to TRBD2. Germline loops: CDR1 LNHNV, CDR2 YYDKDF (reference sequence). V dropped 1 base and J dropped 1; count of bases not matched to a gene: 2. The CDR3 consists of 15 residues.

The CDR3 protein is CSVAAGRGLTEAFF. Here the CDR3 DNA reads TGCAGCGTTGCAGCGGGCAGGGGGCTTACTGAAGCTTTCTTT. J is TRBJ1-1 and V is TRBV29-1; the match to TRBD1 covers 8 bases. Germline CDR1 SQVTM, CDR2 ANQGSEA. The V segment lost 4 bases and the J segment 5 bases; nucleotides outside the gene matches: 9. The CDR3 contains 14 residues.

The chain joins TRBV7-9 to TRBJ1-1; unclear D gene. The CDR3 runs 13 residues. The germline V and J ends were trimmed by 5 bases and 3 bases, with 10 bases remaining between them. CDR1 SEHNR and CDR2 FQNEAQ come from the germline V gene (reference sequence). The CDR3 region has the DNA TGTGCCAGCAGCCCCCGGTTCTACACTGAAGCTTTCTTT. Encoded protein: CASSPRFYTEAFF.

CDR3 protein: CSVVVGGPNEQFF. CDR3 nucleotides: TGCAGCGTTGTGGTGGGAGGGCCTAATGAGCAGTTCTTC. The chain has TRBV29-1 and TRBJ2-1; 7 nucleotides agree with TRBD2. CDR3 size: 13 residues. Germline CDR1 is SQVTM and CDR2 is ANQGSEA. V lost 4 bases and J lost 7; bases outside the gene matches: 7.

V usage is TRBV7-9 and J usage is TRBJ2-5; D gene uncertain. The V gene's germline CDR1 is SEHNR and CDR2 FQNEAQ (reference sequence). The CDR3 loop spans 13 amino acids. Trimming removed 3 bases from V and 1 base from J, with 6 bases in between. CDR3 sequence (DNA): TGTGCCAGCAGCTTCCCAGTCCAAGAGACCCAGTACTTC. Residues: CASSFPVQETQYF.

The genes are TRBV5-6 and TRBJ2-7; D is unclear. V gave up 3 bases and J gave up 3 bases, with 13 bases separating them. Germline V gene sequence: CDR1 SGHDT, CDR2 YYEEEE. This CDR3 region has 14 residues. The CDR3 DNA is TGTGCCAGCAGCTCCCTCGGGTTAAACTACGAGCAGTACTTC. This sequence encodes CASSSLGLNYEQYF.

The chain couples TRBV4-2 to TRBJ1-1; 8 bases match TRBD1. Looked up from germline, CDR1 is LGHNA and CDR2 is YNFKEQ. V gave up 6 bases and J gave up 12 bases; unmatched junction bases: 15. This CDR3 spans 14 amino acids. CDR3 residues: CASRPTGDGIETFF. The DNA for the CDR3 is TGTGCCAGCAGGCCGACAGGGGATGGGATCGAAACTTTCTTT.

As DNA, the CDR3 is TGTGCCAGCAGCTTAGGACAGGCAAACACTGAAGCTTTCTTT. Translated: CASSLGQANTEAFF. The rearrangement links TRBV13 to TRBJ1-1, with a possible D match to TRBD1 (5 bases). The CDR3 covers 14 residues. Germline lookup yields CDR1 PRHDT and CDR2 FYEKMQ (reference sequence). Trimming removed 0 bases at V and 2 bases at J, with 7 bases between.

The V gene is TRBV11-3, the J gene TRBJ2-1; 12 bases are a match to TRBD2. The length of the CDR3 is 16 residues. Trimming at V came to 8 bases and at J to 2 bases, leaving 7 bases not matched to a gene. Germline V gene sequence: CDR1 SGHNT, CDR2 YENEEA. The CDR3 DNA reads TGTGCCAGCGCAGCTAGCGGGAGGGCCACCTACAATGAGCAGTTCTTC. Translating gives CASAASGRATYNEQFF.

The chain recombines TRBV30 with TRBJ2-3; 7 nucleotides line up with TRBD2. This CDR3 has 15 residues. CDR1 and CDR2 from the germline V gene are GTSNPN and SVGIG (reference sequence). V shed 2 bases, J shed 3 bases, and the junction held 8 bases outside the gene matches. CDR3 bases: TGTGCCTGGAGTCCCCTGCGACTAGCTACAGATACGCAGTATTTT. Translating gives CAWSPLRLATDTQYF.

The chain uses TRBV28 and TRBJ2-6; no reliable D call. The CDR3 has 16 amino acids. V lost 0 bases and J 1 base, leaving 7 bases between the germline ends. Looked up from germline, CDR1 is MDHEN and CDR2 is SYDVKM. This chain's CDR3 is CASSLWTGSGANVLTF. CDR3 sequence (DNA): TGTGCCAGCAGTTTATGGACGGGTTCTGGGGCCAACGTCCTGACTTTC.

This clone has only one observation. The chain joins TRBV28 to TRBJ1-5; D not certain. This CDR3 comprises 15 residues. Germline V gene data show CDR1 as MDHEN and CDR2 as SYDVKM. The V end was cut by 2 bases, the J end by 1 base, with 9 bases between. CDR3 residues: CASSLGGTSNQPQHF. The CDR3 nucleotides read TGTGCCAGCAGTTTAGGAGGAACAAGCAATCAGCCCCAGCATTTT. Combining the CDR3 with reference TRBV28 and TRBJ1-5 gives the whole variable domain DVKVTQSSRYLVKRTGEKVFLECVQDMDHENMFWYRQDPGLGLRLIYFSYDVKMKEKGDIPEGYSVSREKKERFSLILESASTNQTSMYLCASSLGGTSNQPQHFGDGTRLSIL.

This clone was seen more than once but under ten times. The chain couples TRBV6-1 to TRBJ2-4, with D possibly TRBD2 on 5 matching bases. Trimming took off 0 bases at V and 4 bases at J, with 13 bases between the two ends. The CDR3 contains 16 residues. Germline V lookup: CDR1 MNHNS, CDR2 SASEGT. CDR3 DNA sequence: TGTGCCAGCAGTGAAGCGCGGACTTACTCGAAAAACATTCAGTACTTC. As protein: CASSEARTYSKNIQYF.

The gene calls are TRBV9 and TRBJ1-2; weak D call: TRBD1 (6 bases). The CDR3 totals 15 residues. The V and J ends lost 3 bases and 8 bases respectively, with 20 bases between them. Germline V gives CDR1 SGDLS, CDR2 YYNGEE. The CDR3 coding sequence is TGTGCCAGCAGCGCGTACCTGGGGGGGCCTGGCGGCTACACCTTC. Translating gives CASSAYLGGPGGYTF.

The chain carries TRBV28 and TRBJ1-2, with no clear D. Germline CDR1 is MDHEN and CDR2 is SYDVKM. The CDR3 totals 16 residues. Deletions cut 8 bases from V and 4 bases from J, with 23 bases between. CDR3 in DNA: TGTGCCAGCCTTCCCTTACTGACGGGAGAGTCCTATGGCTACACCTTC. Amino acid sequence: CASLPLLTGESYGYTF.

The rearrangement uses TRBV10-2 and TRBJ2-7, with 7 bases fitting TRBD1. In germline, CDR1 is WSHSY, CDR2 SAAADI. The CDR3 has 15 amino acids. Losses at the gene ends were 4 bases for V and 0 bases for J; bases not matched to a gene: 6. In DNA form, the CDR3 reads TGCGCCAGCAGTGCCACGGACAGGTACTCCTACGAGCAGTACTTC. It is translated as CASSATDRYSYEQYF.